The 22 T cell receptor beta chains in this list originate from one sample, sequenced in a study of cytomegalovirus exposure and HLA in healthy donors. PCR involved 60 Vbeta and 13 Jbeta primers. Produced via immunoSEQ multiplex PCR; TCRdb's table is partial and in-frame only. The repertoire consists of 100,000 to 150,000 clones, with about three quarters occurring once and the leading ten covering 0.95% to 1.5%. Input material: PBMCs. The source of these receptors is a female donor in good health and CMV-seronegative.

In nucleotides, the CDR3 is TGCGCCACCCTCGGGGAATCTGGGGCCAACGTCCTGACTTTC. It yields the protein CATLGESGANVLTF. The chain is built from TRBV10-2 and TRBJ2-6; D possibly corresponds to TRBD2 (5 bases). The CDR3 is 14 amino acids. Germline V gene sequence: CDR1 WSHSY, CDR2 SAAADI. The V gene lost 10 bases and the J gene lost 1 base, with 11 bases spanning the gap.

The chain employs TRBV11-2 and TRBJ2-3; TRBD2 matches at 7 bases. J lost 2 bases, V lost 5 bases, and 13 bases had no gene match. The V gene's germline CDR1 is SGHAT and CDR2 FQNNGV. The CDR3 totals 17 residues. CDR3 DNA: TGTGCCAGCAGCCGATCACTAGCGAGTCGAGCCACAGATACGCAGTATTTT. Translation: CASSRSLASRATDTQYF.

The J gene is TRBJ1-4, the V gene TRBV5-1; TRBD1 is a possible D gene (5 bases). The germline CDR1 and CDR2 sequences are SGHRS and YFSETQ. Trimming removed 5 bases at V and 8 bases at J, with 25 bases between. This CDR3 is 17 amino acids long. CDR3 sequence: CASSFSDNHQREEKLFF. The CDR3 nucleotides read TGCGCCAGCAGTTTTTCGGACAATCACCAAAGGGAAGAAAAACTGTTTTTT.

The V call is TRBV30, the J call TRBJ2-2, with TRBD2 as a possible D gene (5 bases). The CDR3 consists of 13 residues. Germline V gene sequence: CDR1 GTSNPN, CDR2 SVGIG (reference sequence). V shed 0 bases and J shed 8 bases, with 10 bases lying between them. CDR3 DNA: TGTGCCTGGAGTGTAATAGAGGGAGGGGAGCTGTTTTTT. Encoded protein: CAWSVIEGGELFF.

V usage is TRBV2 and J usage is TRBJ2-1; 7 positions match TRBD1. The CDR3 is 19 amino acids. CDR1 and CDR2 (germline): SNHLY, FYNNEI. Trimming removed 3 bases from V and 1 base from J; junction bases left unmatched: 15. The CDR3 DNA reads as TGTGCCAGCAGTGACCCGTCGATGACAGGGAGAGGGTCCTACAATGAGCAGTTCTTC. Translated: CASSDPSMTGRGSYNEQFF.

This sequence joins TRBV30 and TRBJ1-2; D perhaps matches TRBD1 (5 bases). Germline loops: CDR1 GTSNPN, CDR2 SVGIG (reference sequence). This CDR3 has 15 residues. Trimming removed 0 bases at V and 1 base at J, with 12 bases between. The DNA for the CDR3 is TGTGCCTGGAGTGTACCCCGGGGGAGTAACTATGGCTACACCTTC. As protein: CAWSVPRGSNYGYTF.

The chain is built from TRBV6-1 and TRBJ2-5; TRBD1 matches 12 bases. The J call may not be correct, given that the DNA end is closer to TRBJ2-7. Germline CDR1 MNHNS, CDR2 SASEGT. The CDR3 totals 14 residues. CDR3 nucleotides: TGTGCCAGCAGTGAATGGGGACAGGGGGCCGAGCAGTACTTC. As protein: CASSEWGQGAEQYF.

This sequence joins TRBV30 and TRBJ1-1; possible D gene TRBD1, 5 bases. The CDR3 is 14 residues long. Germline CDR1 and CDR2: GTSNPN and SVGIG (reference sequence). V lost 5 bases to trimming and J lost 4 bases, with 17 bases between them. CDR3 residues: CAWVRGRRGTEAFF. CDR3 DNA: TGTGCCTGGGTGCGGGGGAGACGTGGCACTGAAGCTTTCTTT.

The count of this clone is one. Other DNA sequences from this sample encode an identical CDR3 as well. The gene calls are TRBV4-2 and TRBJ2-7, with 8 bases aligning to TRBD2. Looked up from germline, CDR1 is LGHNA and CDR2 is YNFKEQ. Trimming removed 1 base from V and 2 bases from J; junction bases left unmatched: 1. The CDR3 has 14 amino acids. The CDR3 DNA sequence: TGTGCCAGCAGCCAAGCCGGGGGGGCCTACGAGCAGTACTTC. Amino acid sequence: CASSQAGGAYEQYF.

V usage is TRBV7-3 and J usage is TRBJ2-6, with 7 positions matching TRBD1. J gave up 2 bases and V 2 bases, and 12 bases lay outside the gene matches. Germline values: CDR1 SGHTA, CDR2 FQGTGA. This CDR3 has 19 residues. The CDR3 region is CASSLALGGQLAGANVLTF. The DNA for the CDR3 is TGTGCCAGCAGCTTAGCGCTTGGGGGACAGTTAGCTGGGGCCAACGTCCTGACTTTC.

Only a few counts were recorded for this clone. This rearrangement joins TRBV2 to TRBJ2-3, with 9 bases matching TRBD2. The CDR3 contains 16 residues. Germline V gene sequence: CDR1 SNHLY, CDR2 FYNNEI. V lost 6 bases and J lost 1; bases outside the gene matches: 8. CDR3 loop: CASREHRLAGTDTQYF. The DNA for the CDR3 is TGTGCCAGCAGGGAACACCGACTAGCGGGCACAGATACGCAGTATTTT. Looking up the rest from reference TRBV2 and TRBJ2-3 gives the full variable domain: EPEVTQTPSHQVTQMGQEVILRCVPISNHLYFYWYRQILGQKVEFLVSFYNNEISEKSEIFDDQFSVERPDGSNFTLKIRSTKLEDSAMYFCASREHRLAGTDTQYFGPGTRLTVL.

This chain joins TRBV10-2 and TRBJ1-1, with D perhaps TRBD1 (5 bases). Germline CDR1 is WSHSY and CDR2 is SAAADI. Trimming left V 3 bases short and J 10 bases short, with 21 bases between. The CDR3 has 15 residues. The CDR3 region has the DNA TGCGCCAGCAGTGATGGGAGGGGTAGTCGATCAGCAGCTTTCTTT. It is translated as CASSDGRGSRSAAFF.

The chain links TRBV5-1 to TRBJ1-1; a possible D gene is TRBD1 (6 bases). CDR3 length: 13 amino acids. Trimming pared 2 bases from V and 11 bases from J, leaving 16 bases between. CDR1 and CDR2 (germline): SGHRS, YFSETQ. Here the CDR3 DNA reads TGCGCCAGCAGCTTAAAACACAGGGAGAGGGCTTTCTTT. As protein: CASSLKHRERAFF.

This chain links TRBV6-1 with TRBJ2-7, with a tentative D call TRBD2 (5 bases). The CDR3 covers 15 residues. The germline gives CDR1 MNHNS, CDR2 SASEGT. Deletions cut 3 bases from V and 9 bases from J, with 21 bases between. The CDR3: CASSDKPSLRLGQYF. In DNA form, the CDR3 reads TGTGCCAGCAGTGATAAGCCTAGCCTCCGTCTAGGGCAGTACTTC.

The rearrangement uses TRBV6-1 and TRBJ2-2; 8 nucleotides match TRBD1. There are 14 residues in the CDR3. Germline loops: CDR1 MNHNS, CDR2 SASEGT. The trim removed 4 bases at V and 4 bases at J, leaving 2 bases unmatched. CDR3 coding DNA: TGTGCCAGCAGTGTACAGGGGGGCACCGGGGAGCTGTTTTTT. This encodes CASSVQGGTGELFF.

The chain recombines TRBV2 with TRBJ1-1; D remains ambiguous. This CDR3 comprises 14 residues. Germline V gives CDR1 SNHLY, CDR2 FYNNEI. V was cut by 3 bases and J by 7 bases, with 15 bases left in between. The CDR3 loop reads CASSDSDLFGEAFF. In DNA, the CDR3 is TGTGCCAGCAGTGATTCCGACTTATTCGGTGAAGCTTTCTTT. The full variable domain, with the rest looked up from reference TRBV2 and TRBJ1-1, is EPEVTQTPSHQVTQMGQEVILRCVPISNHLYFYWYRQILGQKVEFLVSFYNNEISEKSEIFDDQFSVERPDGSNFTLKIRSTKLEDSAMYFCASSDSDLFGEAFFGQGTRLTVV.

Here the CDR3 DNA reads TGCGCCAGCAGCCAAGAGCGGGGGGCCCTCAGTAGGGAGCAGTTCTTC. Protein sequence: CASSQERGALSREQFF. The V call is TRBV4-1, the J call TRBJ2-1; the match to TRBD2 covers 8 bases. The CDR3 contains 16 residues. Per germline, CDR1 MGHRA and CDR2 YSYEKL. V lost 0 bases and J lost 10; bases outside the gene matches: 11.

The chain joins TRBV5-1 to TRBJ2-5; maybe TRBD1 (5 bases). This CDR3 has 13 residues. V shed 4 bases and J shed 5 bases, with 12 bases lying between them. Germline V gives CDR1 SGHRS, CDR2 YFSETQ. As DNA, the CDR3 is TGCGCCAGCAGCCCCCAGGGATGGGAGACCCAGTACTTC. As protein: CASSPQGWETQYF. The whole variable domain, remainder taken from reference TRBV5-1 and TRBJ2-5, is KAGVTQTPRYLIKTRGQQVTLSCSPISGHRSVSWYQQTPGQGLQFLFEYFSETQRNKGNFPGRFSGRQFSNSRSEMNVSTLELGDSALYLCASSPQGWETQYFGPGTRLLVL.

The chain couples TRBV7-9 to TRBJ2-1; TRBD2 matches 9 bases. CDR1 and CDR2 (germline): SEHNR, FQNEAQ (reference sequence). CDR3 size: 15 residues. J was trimmed by 4 bases and V by 3 bases; bases with no gene match: 4. The CDR3, as DNA: TGTGCCAGCAGCTTGGCTAGCGGGAAATACAATGAGCAGTTCTTC. Translation: CASSLASGKYNEQFF.

The CDR3 region has the DNA TGTGCCAGCAGCGCCGGGATCCCCAACACAGATACGCAGTATTTT. Residues: CASSAGIPNTDTQYF. V usage is TRBV9 and J usage is TRBJ2-3; a possible D gene is TRBD2 (5 bases). This CDR3 contains 15 residues. Trimming removed 3 bases at V and 2 bases at J, with 13 bases between. Germline CDR1 is SGDLS and CDR2 is YYNGEE.

V usage is TRBV5-1 and J usage is TRBJ1-1, with TRBD1 matching 7 bases. The CDR3 consists of 14 residues. Germline values: CDR1 SGHRS, CDR2 YFSETQ. The ends lost 3 bases at V and 3 bases at J; junction bases unmatched: 5. The CDR3, as DNA: TGCGCCAGCAGCTGGGGACAGTATGACACTGAAGCTTTCTTT. Its protein is CASSWGQYDTEAFF.

The chain is built from TRBV10-1 and TRBJ2-7, with 9 nucleotides matching TRBD2. With V trimmed by 6 bases and J by 5 bases, 8 bases remained unmatched. Germline V gene lookup returns CDR1 WNHNN and CDR2 SYGVQD (reference sequence). The CDR3 covers 14 residues. In nucleotides, the CDR3 is TGCGCCAGCAGCCCCAGCGGGAGGTCTCACGAGCAGTACTTC. It encodes CASSPSGRSHEQYF.